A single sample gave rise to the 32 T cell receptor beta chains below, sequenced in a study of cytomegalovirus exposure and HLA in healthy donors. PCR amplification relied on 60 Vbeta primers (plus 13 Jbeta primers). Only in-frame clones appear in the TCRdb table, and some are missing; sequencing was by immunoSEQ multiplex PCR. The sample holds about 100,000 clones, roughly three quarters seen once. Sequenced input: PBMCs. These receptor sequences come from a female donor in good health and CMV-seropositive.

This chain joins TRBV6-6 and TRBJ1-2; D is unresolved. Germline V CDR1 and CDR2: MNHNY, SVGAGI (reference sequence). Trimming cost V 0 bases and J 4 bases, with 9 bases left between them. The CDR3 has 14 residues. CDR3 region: CASSYSEGVYGYTF. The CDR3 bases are TGTGCCAGCAGTTACTCGGAGGGAGTCTATGGCTACACCTTC.

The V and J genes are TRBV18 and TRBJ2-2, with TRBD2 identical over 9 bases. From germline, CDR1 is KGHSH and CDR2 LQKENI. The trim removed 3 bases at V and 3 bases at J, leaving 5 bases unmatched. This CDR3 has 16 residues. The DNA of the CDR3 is TGTGCCAGCTCACCCCGGACTAGCGAGTACACCGGGGAGCTGTTTTTT. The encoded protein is CASSPRTSEYTGELFF.

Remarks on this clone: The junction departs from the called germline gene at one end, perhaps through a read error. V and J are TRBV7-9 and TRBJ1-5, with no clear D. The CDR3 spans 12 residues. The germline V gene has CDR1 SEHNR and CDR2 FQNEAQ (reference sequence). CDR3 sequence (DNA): TGTTCCAGCAGCTTGGAGGGTCAGCCCCAGCATTTT. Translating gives CSSSLEGQPQHF.

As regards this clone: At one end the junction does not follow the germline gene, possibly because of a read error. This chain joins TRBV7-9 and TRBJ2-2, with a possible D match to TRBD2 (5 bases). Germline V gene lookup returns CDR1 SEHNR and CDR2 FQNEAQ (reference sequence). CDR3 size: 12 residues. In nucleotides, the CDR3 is TGTTCCAGCAGCCCGGGGACCGGGGAGCTGTTTTTT. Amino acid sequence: CSSSPGTGELFF.

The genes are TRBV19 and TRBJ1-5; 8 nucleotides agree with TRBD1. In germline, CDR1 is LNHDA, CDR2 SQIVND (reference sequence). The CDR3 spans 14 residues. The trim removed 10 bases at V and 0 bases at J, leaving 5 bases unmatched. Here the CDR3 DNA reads TGTGCCACCCGGGACAGGAATAGCAATCAGCCCCAGCATTTT. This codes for CATRDRNSNQPQHF.

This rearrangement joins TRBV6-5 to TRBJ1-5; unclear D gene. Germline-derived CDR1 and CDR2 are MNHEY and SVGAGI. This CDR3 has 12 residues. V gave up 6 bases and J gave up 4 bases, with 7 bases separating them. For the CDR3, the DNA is TGTGCCAGCAGAAGAGGGAATCAGCCCCAGCATTTT. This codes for CASRRGNQPQHF.

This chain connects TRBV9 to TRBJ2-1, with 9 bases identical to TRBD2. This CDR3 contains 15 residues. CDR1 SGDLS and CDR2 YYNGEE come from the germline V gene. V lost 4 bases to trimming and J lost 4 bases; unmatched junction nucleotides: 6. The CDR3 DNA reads TGTGCCAGCAGCCCAGGGAGCGGGGGGTACAATGAGCAGTTCTTC. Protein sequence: CASSPGSGGYNEQFF.

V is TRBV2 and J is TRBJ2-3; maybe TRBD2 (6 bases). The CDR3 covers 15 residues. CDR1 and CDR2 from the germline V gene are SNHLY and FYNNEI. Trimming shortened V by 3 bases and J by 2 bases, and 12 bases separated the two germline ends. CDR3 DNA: TGTGCCAGCAGTGAGTGGCGGGGCTACACAGATACGCAGTATTTT. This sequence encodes CASSEWRGYTDTQYF.

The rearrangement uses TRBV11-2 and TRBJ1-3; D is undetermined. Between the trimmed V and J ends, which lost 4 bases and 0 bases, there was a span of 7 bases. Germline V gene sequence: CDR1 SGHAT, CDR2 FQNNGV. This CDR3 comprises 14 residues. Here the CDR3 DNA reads TGTGCCAGCAGCTCCCAGGCCTCTGGAAACACCATATATTTT. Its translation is CASSSQASGNTIYF.

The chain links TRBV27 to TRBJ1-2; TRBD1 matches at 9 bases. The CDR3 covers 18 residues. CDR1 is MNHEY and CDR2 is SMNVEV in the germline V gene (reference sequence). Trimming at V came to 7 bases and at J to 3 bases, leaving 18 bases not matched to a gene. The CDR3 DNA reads TGTGCCAGCATGTCCTGGGGACAGGGTCTTAATCGGGACTATGGCTACACCTTC. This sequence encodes CASMSWGQGLNRDYGYTF.

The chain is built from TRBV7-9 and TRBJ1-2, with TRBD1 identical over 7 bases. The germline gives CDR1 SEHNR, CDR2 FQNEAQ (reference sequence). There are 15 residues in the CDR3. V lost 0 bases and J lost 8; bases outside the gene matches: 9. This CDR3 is CASSLAGTVEEGYTF. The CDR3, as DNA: TGTGCCAGCAGCTTAGCCGGGACAGTAGAAGAGGGCTACACCTTC.

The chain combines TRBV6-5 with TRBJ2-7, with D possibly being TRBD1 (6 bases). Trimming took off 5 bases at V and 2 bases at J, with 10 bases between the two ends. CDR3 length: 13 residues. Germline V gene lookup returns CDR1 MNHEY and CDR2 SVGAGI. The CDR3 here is CASSTGPAYEQYF. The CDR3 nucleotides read TGTGCCAGCAGTACAGGGCCGGCCTACGAGCAGTACTTC.

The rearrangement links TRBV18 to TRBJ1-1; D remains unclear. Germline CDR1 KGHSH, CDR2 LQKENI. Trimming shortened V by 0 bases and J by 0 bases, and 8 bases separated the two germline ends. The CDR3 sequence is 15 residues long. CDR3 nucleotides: TGTGCCAGCTCACCACCTATGGCCATGAACACTGAAGCTTTCTTT. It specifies CASSPPMAMNTEAFF.

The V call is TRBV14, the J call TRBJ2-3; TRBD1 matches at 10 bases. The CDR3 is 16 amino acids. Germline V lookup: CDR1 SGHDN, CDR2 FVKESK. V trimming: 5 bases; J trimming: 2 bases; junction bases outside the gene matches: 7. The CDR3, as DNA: TGTGCCAGCAGCAGAGGACAGGGGGGAGACACAGATACGCAGTATTTT. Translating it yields CASSRGQGGDTDTQYF.

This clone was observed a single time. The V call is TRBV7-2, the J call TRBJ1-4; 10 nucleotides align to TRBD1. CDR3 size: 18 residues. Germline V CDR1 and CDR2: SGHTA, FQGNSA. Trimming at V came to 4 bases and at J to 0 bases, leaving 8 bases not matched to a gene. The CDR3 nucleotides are TGTGCCAGCAGCTGGAGGGGGACAGGGGCCGCAACTAATGAAAAACTGTTTTTT. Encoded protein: CASSWRGTGAATNEKLFF.

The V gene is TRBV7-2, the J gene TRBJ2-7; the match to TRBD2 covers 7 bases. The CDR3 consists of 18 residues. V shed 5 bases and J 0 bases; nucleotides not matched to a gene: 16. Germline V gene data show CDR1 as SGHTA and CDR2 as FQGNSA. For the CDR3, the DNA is TGTGCCAGCAGCCCCCAAGGCTGGCTAGCGGACCACTCCTACGAGCAGTACTTC. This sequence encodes CASSPQGWLADHSYEQYF.

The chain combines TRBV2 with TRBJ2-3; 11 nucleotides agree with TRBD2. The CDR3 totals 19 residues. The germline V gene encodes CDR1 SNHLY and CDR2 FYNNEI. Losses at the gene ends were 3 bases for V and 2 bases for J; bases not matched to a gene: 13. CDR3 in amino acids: CASSDPIPTSGSYTDTQYF. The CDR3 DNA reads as TGTGCCAGCAGTGACCCAATACCAACTAGCGGGAGTTACACAGATACGCAGTATTTT. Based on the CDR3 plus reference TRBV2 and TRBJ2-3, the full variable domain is EPEVTQTPSHQVTQMGQEVILRCVPISNHLYFYWYRQILGQKVEFLVSFYNNEISEKSEIFDDQFSVERPDGSNFTLKIRSTKLEDSAMYFCASSDPIPTSGSYTDTQYFGPGTRLTVL.

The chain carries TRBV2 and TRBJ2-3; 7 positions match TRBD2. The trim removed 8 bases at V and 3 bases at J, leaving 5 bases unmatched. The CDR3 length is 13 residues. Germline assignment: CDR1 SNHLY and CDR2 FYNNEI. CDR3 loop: CASDSGGTDTQYF. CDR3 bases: TGTGCCAGCGACTCCGGGGGGACAGATACGCAGTATTTT. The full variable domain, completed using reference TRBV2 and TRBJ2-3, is EPEVTQTPSHQVTQMGQEVILRCVPISNHLYFYWYRQILGQKVEFLVSFYNNEISEKSEIFDDQFSVERPDGSNFTLKIRSTKLEDSAMYFCASDSGGTDTQYFGPGTRLTVL.

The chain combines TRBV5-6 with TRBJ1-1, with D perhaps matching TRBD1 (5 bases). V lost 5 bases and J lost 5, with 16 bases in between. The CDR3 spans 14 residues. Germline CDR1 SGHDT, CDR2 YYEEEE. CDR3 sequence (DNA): TGTGCCAGCAGTCGGGGGACGGTTACGACTGAAGCTTTCTTT. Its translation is CASSRGTVTTEAFF.

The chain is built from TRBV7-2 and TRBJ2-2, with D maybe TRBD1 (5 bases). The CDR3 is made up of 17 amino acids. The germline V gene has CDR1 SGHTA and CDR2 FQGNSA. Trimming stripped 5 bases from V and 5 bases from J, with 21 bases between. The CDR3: CASSRLTSTGGTGELFF. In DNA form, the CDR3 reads TGTGCCAGCAGCCGTCTTACGAGTACAGGTGGGACCGGGGAGCTGTTTTTT.

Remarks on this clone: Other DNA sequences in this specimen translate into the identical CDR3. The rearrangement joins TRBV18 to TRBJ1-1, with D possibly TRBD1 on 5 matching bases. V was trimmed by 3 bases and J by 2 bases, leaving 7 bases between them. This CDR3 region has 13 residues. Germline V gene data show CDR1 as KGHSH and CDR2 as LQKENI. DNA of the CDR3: TGTGCCAGCTCACCCCAGGGTAACACTGAAGCTTTCTTT. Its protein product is CASSPQGNTEAFF.

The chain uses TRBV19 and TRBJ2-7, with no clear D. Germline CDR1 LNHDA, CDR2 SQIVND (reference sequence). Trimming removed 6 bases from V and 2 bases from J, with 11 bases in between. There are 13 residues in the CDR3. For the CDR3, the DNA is TGTGCCAGTAGCGCCCAGGTCACCTACGAGCAGTACTTC. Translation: CASSAQVTYEQYF.

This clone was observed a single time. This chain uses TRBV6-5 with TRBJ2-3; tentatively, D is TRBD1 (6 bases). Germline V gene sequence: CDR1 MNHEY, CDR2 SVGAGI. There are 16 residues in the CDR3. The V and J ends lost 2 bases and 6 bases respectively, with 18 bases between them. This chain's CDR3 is CASSYGPGQGTDTQYF. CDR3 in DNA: TGTGCCAGCAGTTACGGACCAGGGCAGGGGACGGATACGCAGTATTTT.

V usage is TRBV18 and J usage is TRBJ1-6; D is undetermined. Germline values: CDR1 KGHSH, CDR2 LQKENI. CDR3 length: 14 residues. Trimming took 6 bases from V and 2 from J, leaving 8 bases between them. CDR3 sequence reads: CASSAGPYNSPLHF. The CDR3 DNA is TGTGCCAGCTCGGCAGGTCCCTATAATTCACCCCTCCACTTT.

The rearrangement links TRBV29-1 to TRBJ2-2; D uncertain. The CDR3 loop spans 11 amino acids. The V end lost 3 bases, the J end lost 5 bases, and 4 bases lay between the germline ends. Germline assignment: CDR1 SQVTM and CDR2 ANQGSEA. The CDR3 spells CSVESTGELFF. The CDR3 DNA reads TGCAGCGTTGAGTCAACCGGGGAGCTGTTTTTT.

CDR3 DNA sequence: TGTGCCAGCAGTGAAACTGGGGACAGGGAAAACATTCAGTACTTC. Translation gives CASSETGDRENIQYF. The genes are TRBV6-1 and TRBJ2-4; 9 bases align to TRBD1. V shed 2 bases, J shed 5 bases, and the junction held 4 bases outside the gene matches. The CDR3 has 15 amino acids. Germline-derived CDR1 and CDR2 are MNHNS and SASEGT.

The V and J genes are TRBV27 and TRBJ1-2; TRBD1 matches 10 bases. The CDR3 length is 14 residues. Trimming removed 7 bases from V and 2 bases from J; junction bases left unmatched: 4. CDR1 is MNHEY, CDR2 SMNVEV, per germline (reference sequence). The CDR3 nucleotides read TGTGCCAGCACTTCGGACAGGGGGAACTATGGCTACACCTTC. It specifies CASTSDRGNYGYTF.

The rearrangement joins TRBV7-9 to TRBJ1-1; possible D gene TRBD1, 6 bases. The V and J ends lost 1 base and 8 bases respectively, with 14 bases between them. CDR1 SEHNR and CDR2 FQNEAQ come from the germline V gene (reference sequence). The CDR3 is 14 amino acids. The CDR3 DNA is TGTGCCAGCAGCTTAGATAGGCAGGGGCAAGAAGCTTTCTTT. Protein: CASSLDRQGQEAFF. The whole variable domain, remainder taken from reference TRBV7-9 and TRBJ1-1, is DTGVSQNPRHKITKRGQNVTFRCDPISEHNRLYWYRQTLGQGPEFLTYFQNEAQLEKSRLLSDRFSAERPKGSFSTLEIQRTEQGDSAMYLCASSLDRQGQEAFFGQGTRLTVV.

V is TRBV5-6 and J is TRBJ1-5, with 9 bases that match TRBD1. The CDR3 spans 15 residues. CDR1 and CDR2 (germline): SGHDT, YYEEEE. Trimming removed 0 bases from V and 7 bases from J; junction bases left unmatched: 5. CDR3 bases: TGTGCCAGCAGCTTGGCCTCGGGACAGGGCCAGCCCCAGCATTTT. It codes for CASSLASGQGQPQHF.

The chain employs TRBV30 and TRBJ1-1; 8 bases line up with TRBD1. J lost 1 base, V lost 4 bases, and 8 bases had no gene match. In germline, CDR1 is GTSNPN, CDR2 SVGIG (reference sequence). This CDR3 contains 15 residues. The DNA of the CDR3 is TGTGCCTGGATCCTGGACAGGGACGGGAACACTGAAGCTTTCTTT. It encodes CAWILDRDGNTEAFF.

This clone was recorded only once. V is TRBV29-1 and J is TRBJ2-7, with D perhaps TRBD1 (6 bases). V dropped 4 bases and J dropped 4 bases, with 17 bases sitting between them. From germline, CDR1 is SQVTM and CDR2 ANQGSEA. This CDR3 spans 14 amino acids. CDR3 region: CSVGGQGGGYEQYF. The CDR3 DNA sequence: TGCAGCGTTGGGGGGCAGGGTGGCGGATACGAGCAGTACTTC.

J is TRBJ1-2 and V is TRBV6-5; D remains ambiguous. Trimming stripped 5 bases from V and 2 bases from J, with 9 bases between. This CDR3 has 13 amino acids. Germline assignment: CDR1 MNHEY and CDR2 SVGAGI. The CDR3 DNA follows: TGTGCCAGCAGTCCCCTGCTAAACTATGGCTACACCTTC. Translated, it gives CASSPLLNYGYTF.